This T cell receptor beta chain was identified in a study of identical twins. Per germline, CDR1 LNHNV and CDR2 YYDKDF (reference sequence). The V and J ends lost 4 bases and 3 bases respectively, with 12 bases between them. The CDR3 is made up of 14 amino acids. This clonotype occurred many times. Each CDR3 protein gets one entry after TCRdb re-called the 5' RACE reads with MiXCR. The table lists approximately 530,000 distinct CDR3 sequences, approximately 20% of them singletons. The sample also formed part of further work on yellow fever vaccine responses in identical twins.

Sequenced sample: CD4+ T cells sorted from blood. The V call is TRBV15, the J call TRBJ2-5, with a tentative D call TRBD2 (6 bases). The source of this sequence is a woman under 30 in good health. In DNA form, the CDR3 reads TGTGCCACCAGCATACTGGGGACTGAAGAGACCCAGTACTTC. Translation gives CATSILGTEETQYF.